This T cell receptor (beta chain) was found in a study of post-analysis software for immune sequencing data. Study-wide results and limits: In patients, about 5 TRBV segments were more frequent than in controls, with TRBV5-6, TRBV5-1 and TRBV20-1 among them.

The TCR beta cDNA libraries carried unique molecular identifiers. T cells numbering 1 to 10 million gave rise to some 500,000 cDNA molecules. Via MiXCR, TCRdb re-called the PCR reads, giving one row per CDR3 protein. The repertoire holds around 150,000 distinct CDR3 sequences, under 40% seen once, with 25% to 35% in the top ten. This clonotype has more than one count but fewer than ten. Its antigen is currently unknown. The germline V and J ends were trimmed by 5 bases and 1 base, with 14 bases remaining between them. This CDR3 has 15 residues. The chain links TRBV12-3 or TRBV12-4 to TRBJ1-1; D is undetermined. The sequencing here drew on blood, taken after autologous hematopoietic stem cell transplantation. The source is a girl aged 5-17 years with multiple sclerosis. The CDR3 DNA follows: TGTGCCAGCAGTCCCACCTTTAGCCCGAACACTGAAGCTTTCTTT. As protein: CASSPTFSPNTEAFF.